This TCR beta chain was sequenced in a study of shared clonotypes between healthy human individuals. Study-wide results and caveats: Blood was the only sampled material, and tissue repertoires likely differ.

In the CD4+ fraction, cells were divided into CD45RA+ naive and CD45RA-negative memory subsets. Genomic DNA belonging to each subset was distributed in equal measure over several immunoSEQ plates. Libraries were prepared by immunoSEQ multiplex PCR; TCRdb keeps only in-frame clonotypes and omits some of them. The sample records about 640,000 clones, less than 80% being singletons. Trimming pared 1 base from V and 0 bases from J, leaving 13 bases between. This CDR3 comprises 15 residues. Germline CDR1 reads GTSNPN; CDR2 reads SVGIG (reference sequence). To note about this clone: Its specificity is not known. A far larger clone is only one base removed, so a read error is likely.

This chain uses TRBV30 with TRBJ2-7; no clear D gene. The origin of this receptor is a woman aged 25 to 39 in good health. Specimen: memory CD4+ T cells sorted from blood. Indicated subset: CD45RA-negative fraction. The CDR3 protein is CAWSGVGRSSYEQYF. In DNA form, the CDR3 reads TGTGCCTGGAGTGGGGTCGGTCGGAGCTCCTACGAGCAGTACTTC.